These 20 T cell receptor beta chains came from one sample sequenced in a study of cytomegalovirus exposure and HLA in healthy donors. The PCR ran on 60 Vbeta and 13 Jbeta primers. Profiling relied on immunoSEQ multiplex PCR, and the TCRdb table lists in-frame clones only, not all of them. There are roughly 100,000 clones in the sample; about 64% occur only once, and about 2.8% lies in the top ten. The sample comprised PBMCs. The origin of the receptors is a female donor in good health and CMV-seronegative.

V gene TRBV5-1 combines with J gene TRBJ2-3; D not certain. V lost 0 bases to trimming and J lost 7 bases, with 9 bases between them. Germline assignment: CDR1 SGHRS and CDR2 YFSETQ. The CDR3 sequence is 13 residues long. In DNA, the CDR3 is TGCGCCAGCAGCTTGGAATTGGAGAATACGCAGTATTTT. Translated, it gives CASSLELENTQYF.

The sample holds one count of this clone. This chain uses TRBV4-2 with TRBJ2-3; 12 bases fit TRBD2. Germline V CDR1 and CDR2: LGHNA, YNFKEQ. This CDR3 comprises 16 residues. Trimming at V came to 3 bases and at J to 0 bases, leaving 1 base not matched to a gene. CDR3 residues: CASSQLAGGSTDTQYF. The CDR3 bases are TGTGCCAGCAGCCAGCTAGCGGGAGGGAGCACAGATACGCAGTATTTT.

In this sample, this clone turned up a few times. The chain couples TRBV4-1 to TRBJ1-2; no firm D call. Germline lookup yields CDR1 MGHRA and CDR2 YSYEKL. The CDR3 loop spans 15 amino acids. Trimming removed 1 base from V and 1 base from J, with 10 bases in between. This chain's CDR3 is CASSQVHNGNYGYTF. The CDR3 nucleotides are TGCGCCAGCAGCCAAGTCCACAATGGTAACTATGGCTACACCTTC.

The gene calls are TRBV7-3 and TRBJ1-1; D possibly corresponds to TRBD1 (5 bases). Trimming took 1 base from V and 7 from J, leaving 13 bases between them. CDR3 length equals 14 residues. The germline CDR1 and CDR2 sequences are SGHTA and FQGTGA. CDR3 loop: CASSLRVGGNEAFF. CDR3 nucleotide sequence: TGTGCCAGCAGCTTAAGGGTCGGGGGGAATGAAGCTTTCTTT.

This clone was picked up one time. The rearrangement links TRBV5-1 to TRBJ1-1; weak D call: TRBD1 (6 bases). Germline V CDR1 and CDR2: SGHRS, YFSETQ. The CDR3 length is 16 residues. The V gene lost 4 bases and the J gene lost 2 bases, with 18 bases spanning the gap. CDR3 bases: TGCGCCAGCAGCGGTGAACCCGGGACAATCAACACTGAAGCTTTCTTT. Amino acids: CASSGEPGTINTEAFF.

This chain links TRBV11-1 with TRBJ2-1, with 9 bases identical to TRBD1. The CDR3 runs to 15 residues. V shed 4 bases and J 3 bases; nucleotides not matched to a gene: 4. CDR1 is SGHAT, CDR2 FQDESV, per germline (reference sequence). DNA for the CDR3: TGTGCCAGCAGCTCCTGGGGACAGGGCTACAATGAGCAGTTCTTC. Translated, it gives CASSSWGQGYNEQFF.

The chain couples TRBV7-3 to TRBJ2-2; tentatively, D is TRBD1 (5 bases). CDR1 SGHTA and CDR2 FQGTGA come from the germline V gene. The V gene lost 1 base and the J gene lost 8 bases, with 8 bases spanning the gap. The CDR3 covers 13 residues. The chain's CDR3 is CASSLIRDGELFF. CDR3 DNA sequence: TGTGCCAGCAGCTTAATCAGGGATGGGGAGCTGTTTTTT.

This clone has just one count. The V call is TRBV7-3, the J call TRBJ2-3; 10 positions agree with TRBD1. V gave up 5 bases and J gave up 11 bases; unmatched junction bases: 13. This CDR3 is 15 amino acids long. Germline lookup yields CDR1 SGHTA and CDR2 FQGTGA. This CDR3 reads CASSQGTGADTGQYF. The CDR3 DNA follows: TGTGCCAGCAGCCAAGGGACAGGGGCGGATACTGGGCAGTATTTT.

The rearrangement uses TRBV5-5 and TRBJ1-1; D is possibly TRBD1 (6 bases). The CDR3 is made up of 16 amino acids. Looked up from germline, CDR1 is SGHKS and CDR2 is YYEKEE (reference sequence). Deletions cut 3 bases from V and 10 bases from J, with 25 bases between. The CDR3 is CASSSWSGGRDQRAFF. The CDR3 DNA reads TGTGCCAGCAGCTCCTGGTCTGGGGGCCGAGACCAGCGAGCTTTCTTT.

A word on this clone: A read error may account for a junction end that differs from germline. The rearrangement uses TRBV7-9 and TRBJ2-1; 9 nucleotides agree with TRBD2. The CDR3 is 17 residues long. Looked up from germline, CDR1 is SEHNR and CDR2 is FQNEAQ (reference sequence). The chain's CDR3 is CSSSLGPGTSRYNEQFF. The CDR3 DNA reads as TGTTCCAGCAGCTTAGGGCCCGGGACTAGCAGATACAATGAGCAGTTCTTC. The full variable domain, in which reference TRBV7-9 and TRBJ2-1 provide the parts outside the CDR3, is DTGVSQNPRHKITKRGQNVTFRCDPISEHNRLYWYRQTLGQGPEFLTYFQNEAQLEKSRLLSDRFSAERPKGSFSTLEIQRTEQGDSAMYLCSSSLGPGTSRYNEQFFGPGTRLTVL.

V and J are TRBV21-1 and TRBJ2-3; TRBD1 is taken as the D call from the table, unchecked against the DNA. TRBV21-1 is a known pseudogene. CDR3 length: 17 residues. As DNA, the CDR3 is TGTGCCAGCAGCAAAACCCCGGGACACTCACCCACAGATACGCAGTATTTT. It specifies CASSKTPGHSPTDTQYF.

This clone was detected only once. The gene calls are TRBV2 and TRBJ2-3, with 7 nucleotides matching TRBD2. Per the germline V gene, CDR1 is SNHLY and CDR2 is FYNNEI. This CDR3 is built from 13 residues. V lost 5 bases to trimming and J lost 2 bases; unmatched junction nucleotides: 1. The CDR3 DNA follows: TGTGCCAGCAGTCGGGACTACACAGATACGCAGTATTTT. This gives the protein CASSRDYTDTQYF.

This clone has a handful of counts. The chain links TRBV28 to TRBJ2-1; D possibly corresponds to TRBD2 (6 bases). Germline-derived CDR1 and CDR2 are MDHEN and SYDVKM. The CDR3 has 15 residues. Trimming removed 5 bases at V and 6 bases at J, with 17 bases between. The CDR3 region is CASSPEAGSVNEQFF. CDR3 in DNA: TGTGCCAGCAGTCCAGAAGCGGGTTCAGTCAATGAGCAGTTCTTC. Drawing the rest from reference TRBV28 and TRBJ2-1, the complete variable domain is DVKVTQSSRYLVKRTGEKVFLECVQDMDHENMFWYRQDPGLGLRLIYFSYDVKMKEKGDIPEGYSVSREKKERFSLILESASTNQTSMYLCASSPEAGSVNEQFFGPGTRLTVL.

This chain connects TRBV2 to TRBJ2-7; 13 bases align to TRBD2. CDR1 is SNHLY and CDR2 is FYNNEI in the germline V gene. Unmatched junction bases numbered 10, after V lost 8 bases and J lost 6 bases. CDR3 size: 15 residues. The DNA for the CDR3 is TGTGCCAGCGGGACTAGCGGGGCAACTCGGAGCGAGCAGTACTTC. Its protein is CASGTSGATRSEQYF.

The CDR3 spells CASSQEQGNYGYTF. DNA of the CDR3: TGCGCCAGCAGCCAAGAACAGGGGAACTATGGCTACACCTTC. The chain recombines TRBV4-1 with TRBJ1-2; TRBD1 matches 7 bases. This CDR3 is built from 14 residues. Trimming removed 0 bases from V and 2 bases from J; junction bases left unmatched: 0. The V gene's germline CDR1 is MGHRA and CDR2 YSYEKL.

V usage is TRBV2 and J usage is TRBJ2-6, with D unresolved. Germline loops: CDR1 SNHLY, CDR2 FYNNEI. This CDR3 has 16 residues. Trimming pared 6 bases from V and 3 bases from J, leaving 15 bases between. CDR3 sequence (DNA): TGTGCCAGCAGCCCCACTATGGCACTTGGGGCCAACGTCCTGACTTTC. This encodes CASSPTMALGANVLTF.

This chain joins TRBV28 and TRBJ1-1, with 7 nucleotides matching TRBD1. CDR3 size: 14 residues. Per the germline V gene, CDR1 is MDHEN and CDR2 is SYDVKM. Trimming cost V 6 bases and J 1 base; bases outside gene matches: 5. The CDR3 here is CASRRTGTNTEAFF. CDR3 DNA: TGTGCCAGCAGACGGACAGGTACGAACACTGAAGCTTTCTTT.

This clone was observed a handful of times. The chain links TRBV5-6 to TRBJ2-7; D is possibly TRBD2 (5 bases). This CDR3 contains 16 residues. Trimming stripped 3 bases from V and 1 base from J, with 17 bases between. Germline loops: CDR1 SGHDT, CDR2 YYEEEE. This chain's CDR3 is CASSSPLLEASYEQYF. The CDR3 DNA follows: TGTGCCAGCAGCTCCCCGCTACTAGAGGCGTCCTACGAGCAGTACTTC.

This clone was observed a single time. CDR3: CASSSGSGMETQYF. The CDR3 bases are TGTGCCAGTAGTTCGGGATCCGGGATGGAGACCCAGTACTTC. This sequence joins TRBV19 and TRBJ2-5; TRBD2 might be the D (5 bases). This CDR3 comprises 14 residues. Germline CDR1 LNHDA, CDR2 SQIVND (reference sequence). V shed 5 bases and J shed 5 bases, with 15 bases lying between them.

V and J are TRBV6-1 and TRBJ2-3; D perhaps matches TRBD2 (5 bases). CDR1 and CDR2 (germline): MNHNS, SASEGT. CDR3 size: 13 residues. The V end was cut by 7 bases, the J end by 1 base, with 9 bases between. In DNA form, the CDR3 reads TGTGCCAGCACCGGGGTCCGCACAGATACGCAGTATTTT. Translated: CASTGVRTDTQYF.